The present T cell receptor (beta chain) was sequenced within a study of blood T cell repertoires in COVID-19. V was trimmed by 0 bases and J by 3 bases, leaving 9 bases between them. Germline V gene data show CDR1 as LGHDT and CDR2 as YNNKEL (reference sequence). The CDR3 is 14 amino acids. Some clones are missing from TCRdb's copy, which holds only in-frame ones; the method was immunoSEQ multiplex PCR. The repertoire has tens of thousands of clones, 70% to 90% of them found once; the top ten carry approximately 12%. Material for sequencing was peripheral blood. This clonotype was sampled from a human donor in a cohort sampled during active COVID-19. This chain uses TRBV3-1 (or the pseudogene TRBV3-2) with TRBJ2-7; D unclear. The CDR3 is CASSQDNSVYEQYF. CDR3 nucleotide sequence: TGTGCCAGCAGCCAAGATAATTCGGTCTACGAGCAGTACTTC.